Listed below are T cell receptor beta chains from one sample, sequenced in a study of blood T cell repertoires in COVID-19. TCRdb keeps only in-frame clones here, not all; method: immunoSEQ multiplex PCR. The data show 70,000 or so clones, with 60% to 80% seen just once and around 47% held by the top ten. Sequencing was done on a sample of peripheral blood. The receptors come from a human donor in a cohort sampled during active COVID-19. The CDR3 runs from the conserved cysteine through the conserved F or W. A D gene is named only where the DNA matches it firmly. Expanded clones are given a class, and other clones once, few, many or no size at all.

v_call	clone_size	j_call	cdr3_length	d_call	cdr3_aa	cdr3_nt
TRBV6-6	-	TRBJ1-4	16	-	CASSYSGLEGEEKLFF	TGTGCCAGCAGTTACTCAGGGCTCGAGGGGGAGGAAAAACTGTTTTTT
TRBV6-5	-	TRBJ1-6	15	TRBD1	CASISDRGGNSPLHF	TGTGCCAGCATTTCGGACAGGGGCGGTAATTCACCCCTCCACTTT
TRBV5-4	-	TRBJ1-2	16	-	CASSRGRGLFNYGYTF	TGTGCCAGCAGCCGGGGCCGGGGACTTTTTAACTATGGCTACACCTTC
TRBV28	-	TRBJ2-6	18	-	CASWGLRVERSGANVLTF	TGTGCCAGTTGGGGGCTAAGGGTAGAACGCTCTGGGGCCAACGTCCTGACTTTC
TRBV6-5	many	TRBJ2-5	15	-	CASSSYSGPQETQYF	TGTGCCAGCAGTTCCTATAGCGGACCCCAAGAGACCCAGTACTTC
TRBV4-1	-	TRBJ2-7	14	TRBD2	CASSPGLAINEQYF	TGCGCCAGCAGCCCGGGACTAGCGATCAACGAGCAGTACTTC
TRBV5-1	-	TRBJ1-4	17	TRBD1	CASSLRSGTGGREKLFF	TGCGCCAGCAGCTTACGGTCCGGGACAGGGGGCAGGGAAAAACTGTTTTTT
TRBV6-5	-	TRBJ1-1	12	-	CASSPQNTEAFF	TGTGCCAGCAGTCCCCAAAACACTGAAGCTTTCTTT
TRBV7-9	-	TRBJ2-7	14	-	CASSFGRVPYEQYF	TGTGCCAGCAGCTTTGGCAGGGTTCCGTACGAGCAGTACTTC
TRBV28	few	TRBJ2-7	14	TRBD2	CASFGEGPSYEQYF	TGTGCCAGCTTCGGGGAGGGGCCCTCCTACGAGCAGTACTTC
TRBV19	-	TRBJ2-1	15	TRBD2	CATSSSGDSYNEQFF	TGTGCCACCTCATCTAGCGGAGATTCCTACAATGAGCAGTTCTTC
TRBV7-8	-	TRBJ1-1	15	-	CASSPAGVVNTEAFF	TGTGCCAGCAGCCCGGCAGGGGTGGTGAACACTGAAGCTTTCTTT
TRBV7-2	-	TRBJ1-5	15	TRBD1	CASSGRTGPNQPQHF	TGTGCCAGCAGCGGGAGGACAGGACCAAATCAGCCCCAGCATTTT
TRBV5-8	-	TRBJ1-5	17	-	CASRPRGGTLSNQPQHF	TGTGCCAGCAGGCCTCGGGGAGGGACTCTTAGCAATCAGCCCCAGCATTTT
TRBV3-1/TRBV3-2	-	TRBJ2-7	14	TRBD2	CASSQEAGVSEQYF	TGTGCCAGCAGCCAAGAGGCGGGGGTGTCCGAGCAGTACTTC
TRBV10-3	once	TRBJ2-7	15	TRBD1	CAISDSGTGLYEQYF	TGTGCCATCAGTGACTCCGGGACAGGGTTATACGAGCAGTACTTC
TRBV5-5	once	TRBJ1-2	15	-	CASSLAGVANYGYTF	TGTGCCAGCAGCTTGGCCGGGGTCGCTAACTATGGCTACACCTTC
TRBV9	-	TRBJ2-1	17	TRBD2	CASSVRLAGGSYNEQFF	TGTGCCAGCAGCGTCAGACTAGCGGGGGGGTCATACAATGAGCAGTTCTTC
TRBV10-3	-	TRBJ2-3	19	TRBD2	CAIMKKAGGPGPSTDTQYF	TGTGCCATCATGAAGAAGGCGGGGGGGCCGGGACCTAGCACAGATACGCAGTATTTT
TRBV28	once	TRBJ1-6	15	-	CASSSGGALGSPLHF	TGTGCCAGCAGTTCGGGGGGGGCGTTAGGGTCACCCCTCCACTTT
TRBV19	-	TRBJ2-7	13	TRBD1	CASSYRGDWEQYF	TGTGCCAGTAGTTACAGGGGAGACTGGGAGCAGTACTTC
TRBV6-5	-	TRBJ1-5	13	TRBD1	CASSYDRDQPQHF	TGTGCCAGCAGTTATGACAGGGATCAGCCCCAGCATTTT
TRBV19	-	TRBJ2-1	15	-	CASSVGLSSYNEQFF	TGTGCCAGTAGTGTAGGACTGAGCTCCTACAATGAGCAGTTCTTC
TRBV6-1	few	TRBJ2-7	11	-	CASSDFTQKYF	TGTGCCAGCAGTGATTTTACCCAGAAGTACTTC
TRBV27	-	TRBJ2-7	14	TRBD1	CASSFGQGVGEQYF	TGTGCCAGCAGTTTCGGACAGGGGGTGGGCGAGCAGTACTTC
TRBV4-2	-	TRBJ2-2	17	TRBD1	CASSHPTGGMNTGELFF	TGTGCCAGCAGCCACCCGACAGGGGGGATGAACACCGGGGAGCTGTTTTTT
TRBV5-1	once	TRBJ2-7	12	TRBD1	CASRRDRDEQYF	TGCGCCAGCAGACGGGACAGGGACGAGCAGTACTTC
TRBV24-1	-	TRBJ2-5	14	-	CATSELANQETQYF	TGTGCCACCAGTGAGTTAGCAAACCAAGAGACCCAGTACTTC